Presented here are 11 T cell receptor beta chains from one specimen sequenced in a study of regulatory T cells in long-lasting Graves disease (dated by TCRdb to the early 2020s). Library preparation employed multiplex PCR. TCRdb lists the instrument as Illumina HiSeq 4000. TCR beta libraries were built with iRepertoire HTBI primers and Arm-PCR amplification of CDR3 regions. TCRdb redid the processing of the public reads, applying fastp at Q25 and MiXCR, and retained in-frame beta chains. Entries that share a CDR3 protein sequence are merged under the most common genes and DNA. The sample table records 420,000 or so distinct CDR3 sequences; less than 25% of these occur just once. The ten largest clones represent around 26% of the sample. This sample's time point label indicates: persistent/refractory GD, antithyroid drugs over 5 years with positive TRAb. For both TCR sequencing and RNA sequencing, RNA was extracted from PBMCs in TRIzol.

The starting material was peripheral blood mononuclear cells (PBMCs), obtained when the disease was refractory, from a patient treated with antithyroid drugs. The receptors were gathered from a female donor with Graves disease.

The V gene is TRBV19, the J gene TRBJ2-7; 7 bases line up with TRBD2. With V trimmed by 0 bases and J by 3 bases, 11 bases remained unmatched. The CDR3 loop spans 17 amino acids. The germline V gene encodes CDR1 LNHDA and CDR2 SQIVND (reference sequence). CDR3 DNA sequence: TGTGCCAGTAGTATAGACTCCAACGGGGAGGGCGACTACGAGCAGTACTTC. This encodes CASSIDSNGEGDYEQYF.

This clonotype was detected many times. V and J are TRBV29-1 and TRBJ2-5; no firm D call. Trimming stripped 7 bases from V and 1 base from J, with 7 bases between. This CDR3 is built from 11 residues. Germline CDR1 reads SQVTM; CDR2 reads ANQGSEA. The CDR3: CSGGSQETQYF. CDR3 nucleotide sequence: TGCAGCGGCGGCAGCCAAGAGACCCAGTACTTC.

The chain combines TRBV7-8 with TRBJ2-4; the match to TRBD2 covers 9 bases. V shed 5 bases, J shed 3 bases, and the junction held 14 bases outside the gene matches. The CDR3 loop spans 18 amino acids. The germline V gene has CDR1 SGHVS and CDR2 FQNEAQ. The chain's CDR3 is CASSKIYRTSVGKNIQYF. In DNA form, the CDR3 reads TGTGCCAGCAGCAAAATTTATCGGACTAGCGTTGGCAAAAACATTCAGTACTTC.

About this clonotype itself: A junction boundary mismatches the germline segment, possibly from a read error. The chain uses TRBV28 and TRBJ1-1, with a possible D match to TRBD1 (5 bases). Germline V gene data show CDR1 as MDHEN and CDR2 as SYDVKM. This CDR3 region has 18 residues. The chain's CDR3 is CAGSPARAVRFMNTEAFF. DNA of the CDR3: TGTGCCGGCAGCCCCGCCAGGGCCGTGAGGTTCATGAACACTGAAGCTTTCTTT.

This clonotype was detected many times. The rearrangement uses TRBV2 and TRBJ1-5; D uncertain. CDR3 length: 15 amino acids. Between the trimmed V and J ends, which lost 2 bases and 0 bases, there was a span of 8 bases. The germline V gene has CDR1 SNHLY and CDR2 FYNNEI. CDR3 residues: CASSEWDTSNQPQHF. CDR3 sequence (DNA): TGTGCCAGCAGTGAATGGGATACTAGCAATCAGCCCCAGCATTTT.

J is TRBJ2-5 and V is TRBV27, with D maybe TRBD2 (6 bases). Germline lookup yields CDR1 MNHEY and CDR2 SMNVEV (reference sequence). Between the trimmed V and J ends, which lost 3 bases and 5 bases, there was a span of 13 bases. CDR3 size: 14 residues. CDR3 region: CASSFFRGGETQYF. CDR3 sequence (DNA): TGTGCCAGCAGTTTTTTCCGGGGAGGTGAGACCCAGTACTTC.

This rearrangement joins TRBV5-4 to TRBJ1-1; the D gene is possibly TRBD1 (6 bases). The V gene's germline CDR1 is SGHNT and CDR2 YYREEE (reference sequence). With 2 bases removed from V and 1 base from J, the gap between germline ends came to 24 bases. The CDR3 is 19 residues long. The CDR3 bases are TGTGCCAGCAGCTTTCCGTCTTGGGGGCCAGAAAGTCCGAACACTGAAGCTTTCTTT. Its protein product is CASSFPSWGPESPNTEAFF.

The rearrangement joins TRBV5-1 to TRBJ1-4; the D gene is possibly TRBD1 (5 bases). Germline V CDR1 and CDR2: SGHRS, YFSETQ. V lost 2 bases and J 7 bases, leaving 12 bases between the germline ends. This CDR3 is 14 amino acids long. CDR3 nucleotide sequence: TGCGCCAGCAGCTTCGGGGGGTCGGGTGAAAAACTGTTTTTT. Its protein is CASSFGGSGEKLFF.

In its sample, this clonotype was seen a few times. The V gene is TRBV18, the J gene TRBJ1-1; weak D call: TRBD1 (6 bases). The germline gives CDR1 KGHSH, CDR2 LQKENI. This CDR3 is 13 amino acids long. Trimming stripped 3 bases from V and 7 bases from J, with 12 bases between. The CDR3 loop is CASSPGTPFEAFF. CDR3 sequence (DNA): TGTGCCAGCTCACCCGGGACACCGTTTGAAGCTTTCTTT.

There are a few counts of this clonotype. This chain uses TRBV4-3 with TRBJ2-7, with 11 bases lining up with TRBD1. Trimming at V came to 4 bases and at J to 3 bases, leaving 8 bases not matched to a gene. The germline V gene has CDR1 LGHNA and CDR2 YSLEER. The CDR3 contains 16 residues. The CDR3: CASSPATGTGGYEQYF. The CDR3 DNA reads as TGCGCCAGCAGCCCAGCGACCGGGACAGGGGGCTACGAGCAGTACTTC.

This clonotype was picked up a small number of times. The V and J genes are TRBV6-5 and TRBJ2-5, with D perhaps matching TRBD1 (6 bases). Trimming took off 1 base at V and 1 base at J, with 10 bases between the two ends. CDR3 length equals 15 residues. Germline V gene sequence: CDR1 MNHEY, CDR2 SVGAGI. The CDR3 loop is CASSYFGQTQETQYF. In nucleotides, the CDR3 is TGTGCCAGCAGTTACTTTGGACAGACCCAAGAGACCCAGTACTTC.